The 22 T cell receptor beta chains listed next were all sequenced from one sample in a study of blood T cells in healthy people across ages (dated by TCRdb to about 2015). Libraries came from 5' RACE. Sequencing used an Illumina HiSeq 2500. A second PCR of about 7 to 12 cycles was performed with a sample-barcoded 5' primer and a J-beta primer mix. TCRdb reanalyzed the raw reads on its own, using fastp at Q25 for trimming and MiXCR for clone calling, and kept in-frame beta chains. Identical CDR3 proteins give one entry, which carries the most common genes and DNA. The sample data list hundreds of thousands of distinct CDR3 sequences, and under 30% of these were observed just once. The ten largest clones take up around a sixth of the sample. The sequenced sample consisted of blood. The receptors were sampled from a woman aged 80 or older in good health.

This chain connects TRBV25-1 to TRBJ2-2, with D perhaps assigned TRBD1 or TRBD2 (6 bases each). V was shortened by 7 bases and J by 0 bases, with 24 bases between the two germline ends. The germline CDR1 and CDR2 sequences are MGHDK and SYGVNS. CDR3 size: 19 residues. CDR3 DNA: TGTGCCAGCAAGATGAGGACTGCGAGGGGGGTCGCGAACACCGGGGAGCTGTTTTTT. This codes for CASKMRTARGVANTGELFF.

Ten or more counts support this clonotype. This chain's CDR3 is CASSFPALLAGGTNEQFF. The DNA of the CDR3 is TGTGCCAGCAGCTTCCCGGCGCTACTAGCGGGGGGGACCAATGAGCAGTTCTTC. The chain has TRBV7-2 and TRBJ2-1; 13 bases fit TRBD2. The CDR3 sequence is 18 residues long. V was pared by 3 bases and J by 6 bases, with 11 bases of the junction left unmatched. Germline CDR1 reads SGHTA; CDR2 reads FQGNSA. The full variable domain, rest sourced from reference TRBV7-2 and TRBJ2-1, is GAGVSQSPSNKVTEKGKDVELRCDPISGHTALYWYRQSLGQGLEFLIYFQGNSAPDKSGLPSDRFSAERTGGSVSTLTIQRTQQEDSAVYLCASSFPALLAGGTNEQFFGPGTRLTVL.

The chain uses TRBV2 and TRBJ2-5; D remains ambiguous. Trimming shortened V by 4 bases and J by 2 bases, and 8 bases separated the two germline ends. Germline CDR1 and CDR2: SNHLY and FYNNEI. This CDR3 is built from 13 residues. The CDR3 sequence: CASSVSRQETQYF. For the CDR3, the DNA is TGTGCCAGCAGTGTCTCGCGGCAAGAGACCCAGTACTTC.

In its sample, this clonotype was seen many times. CDR3 loop: CASSLGSGRHQPQHF. CDR3 DNA sequence: TGTGCCAGCAGCTTAGGATCGGGCAGGCATCAGCCCCAGCATTTT. The gene calls are TRBV7-2 and TRBJ1-5, with D uncertain. CDR1 and CDR2 from the germline V gene are SGHTA and FQGNSA. The length of the CDR3 is 15 residues. Trimming took off 1 base at V and 5 bases at J, with 12 bases between the two ends.

This clonotype was seen ten or more times. The genes are TRBV15 and TRBJ1-2; weak D call: TRBD1 (5 bases). Germline assignment: CDR1 LNHNV and CDR2 YYDKDF (reference sequence). The CDR3 loop spans 14 amino acids. The ends were cut back, 1 base at V and 6 bases at J, with 12 bases in the middle. CDR3 in DNA: TGTGCCACCAGCAGAGCTTCAGGGTCCGATGGCTACACCTTC. Its translation: CATSRASGSDGYTF.

This clonotype was seen more than once but under ten times. This may be a read error: a much more frequent sequence differs by one nucleotide. The chain joins TRBV5-1 to TRBJ2-5, with 9 bases matching TRBD2. The CDR3 totals 17 residues. V trimming: 4 bases; J trimming: 11 bases; junction bases outside the gene matches: 21. Germline V gene data show CDR1 as SGHRS and CDR2 as YFSETQ. This CDR3 is CASSIRRVAGVMNEQYF. The CDR3 coding sequence is TGCGCCAGCAGCATCCGCCGGGTAGCGGGGGTCATGAATGAGCAGTACTTC.

This clonotype was seen ten or more times. The chain joins TRBV6-6 to TRBJ1-2, with 9 bases aligning to TRBD1. CDR1 and CDR2 (germline): MNHNY, SVGAGI (reference sequence). The CDR3 consists of 15 residues. After removal of 4 bases from V and 0 bases from J, the junction contained 3 bases not matched to a gene. The DNA of the CDR3 is TGTGCCAGCAGTTTTGGGACAGGGTCTAACTATGGCTACACCTTC. Translating it yields CASSFGTGSNYGYTF.

This clonotype was picked up many times. The chain combines TRBV10-3 with TRBJ2-3; unclear D gene. CDR1 ENHRY and CDR2 SYGVKD come from the germline V gene. Trimming left V 4 bases short and J 2 bases short, with 16 bases between. The CDR3 runs to 16 residues. The CDR3 loop reads CAISAYTAAYTDTQYF. Here the CDR3 DNA reads TGTGCCATCAGTGCATATACGGCCGCCTACACAGATACGCAGTATTTT.

This clonotype came up a few times. The CDR3 DNA is TGCAGTGCTAGAGTGCCAGGGAAGGGATATGGCTACACCTTC. Protein sequence: CSARVPGKGYGYTF. This rearrangement joins TRBV20-1 to TRBJ1-2, with D perhaps TRBD1 (5 bases). V dropped 1 base and J dropped 5 bases, with 14 bases sitting between them. This CDR3 comprises 14 residues. Germline V CDR1 and CDR2: DFQATT, SNEGSKA (reference sequence).

This clonotype showed up just a few times. The chain links TRBV5-1 to TRBJ1-1; 9 positions match TRBD1. Per germline, CDR1 SGHRS and CDR2 YFSETQ. With V trimmed by 4 bases and J by 2 bases, 9 bases remained unmatched. CDR3 length equals 16 residues. The CDR3: CASSRAGQGQNTEAFF. CDR3 nucleotides: TGCGCCAGCAGCAGAGCGGGACAGGGACAAAACACTGAAGCTTTCTTT.

This clonotype appeared many times. V is TRBV20-1 and J is TRBJ2-3, with 11 bases matching TRBD2. V gave up 6 bases and J gave up 5 bases; unmatched junction bases: 10. The germline V gene has CDR1 DFQATT and CDR2 SNEGSKA (reference sequence). The CDR3 totals 15 residues. CDR3 region: CSAKKPSGGQDTQYF. Here the CDR3 DNA reads TGCAGTGCAAAGAAACCTAGCGGGGGGCAAGATACGCAGTATTTT.

About this clonotype itself: A single base separates this from a much larger clone, so it may be a read error. The chain uses TRBV20-1 and TRBJ2-1, with 9 bases aligning to TRBD2. The closer fit of TRBJ2-7 to the DNA end suggests the J call may be wrong. The CDR3 loop spans 16 amino acids. CDR1 and CDR2 (germline): DFQATT, SNEGSKA (reference sequence). In DNA, the CDR3 is TGCAGTGCTAGAGTTCCCACCGGGACTAGCTACAATGAGCAGTACTTC. Amino acid sequence: CSARVPTGTSYNEQYF.

This clonotype occurred many times. This chain connects TRBV12-3 or TRBV12-4 to TRBJ1-4, with TRBD1 matching over 8 bases. The CDR3 is 15 amino acids. The ends lost 4 bases at V and 6 bases at J; junction bases unmatched: 7. In DNA, the CDR3 is TGTGCCAGCAGTTCCAGGGGGCAAGGCGATGAAAAACTGTTTTTT. Amino acids: CASSSRGQGDEKLFF.

The V gene is TRBV12-3 or TRBV12-4, the J gene TRBJ1-6; no clear D gene. The V and J ends lost 6 bases and 9 bases respectively, with 18 bases between them. There are 15 residues in the CDR3. As DNA, the CDR3 is TGTGCCAGCAGCAAGGGTGATCTCCGGGGTTCACCCCTCCACTTT. Translation: CASSKGDLRGSPLHF.

Note on this clonotype: A much larger clone lies one base from this, so it may be a read error. V gene TRBV7-9 combines with J gene TRBJ2-1; 12 bases line up with TRBD2. From germline, CDR1 is SEHNR and CDR2 FQNEAQ (reference sequence). This CDR3 is built from 15 residues. J gave up 8 bases and V 5 bases, and 7 bases lay outside the gene matches. The CDR3 here is CASSMLAGGPHEQFF. Here the CDR3 DNA reads TGTGCCAGCAGCATGCTAGCGGGGGGGCCGCATGAGCAGTTCTTC.

As concerns this clonotype: A much larger clone differs by one base, so this may be a read error. This chain connects TRBV29-1 to TRBJ2-5; D is undetermined. V lost 2 bases, J lost 2 bases, and 9 bases lay in between. The germline CDR1 and CDR2 sequences are SQVTM and ANQGSEA. The CDR3 runs to 13 residues. CDR3 sequence (DNA): TGCAGCGTTGAAAGGGCCCTTCAAGAGACCCAGTACTTC. This translates into CSVERALQETQYF.

The rearrangement joins TRBV3-1 to TRBJ1-1, with a tentative D call TRBD1 (5 bases). V lost 2 bases to trimming and J lost 6 bases, with 13 bases between them. CDR3 length: 14 amino acids. From germline, CDR1 is LGHDT and CDR2 YNNKEL (reference sequence). CDR3 DNA sequence: TGTGCCAGCAGCCAACTAAGGGGAAACGCTGAAGCTTTCTTT. Residues: CASSQLRGNAEAFF. The full variable domain, completed using reference TRBV3-1 and TRBJ1-1, is DTAVSQTPKYLVTQMGNDKSIKCEQNLGHDTMYWYKQDSKKFLKIMFSYNNKELIINETVPNRFSPKSPDKAHLNLHINSLELGDSAVYFCASSQLRGNAEAFFGQGTRLTVV.

V is TRBV28 and J is TRBJ1-6; no clear D gene. This CDR3 is 12 amino acids long. The germline V and J ends were trimmed by 5 bases and 6 bases, with 5 bases remaining between them. Germline CDR1 and CDR2: MDHEN and SYDVKM. The CDR3: CASSGVNSPLHF. CDR3 nucleotides: TGTGCCAGCAGTGGGGTTAATTCACCCCTCCACTTT. Supplemented by reference TRBV28 and TRBJ1-6, the full variable domain reads DVKVTQSSRYLVKRTGEKVFLECVQDMDHENMFWYRQDPGLGLRLIYFSYDVKMKEKGDIPEGYSVSREKKERFSLILESASTNQTSMYLCASSGVNSPLHFGNGTRLTVT.

Comment on this clonotype: A much more abundant neighbour one base away suggests this may be a read error. The rearrangement uses TRBV4-3 and TRBJ2-5; the match to TRBD1 covers 10 bases. CDR1 LGHNA and CDR2 YSLEER come from the germline V gene. After removal of 0 bases from V and 11 bases from J, the junction contained 12 bases not matched to a gene. The CDR3 totals 16 residues. The CDR3 reads CASSQDSGTGVNEQYF. The CDR3 nucleotides read TGCGCCAGCAGCCAAGATTCCGGGACAGGGGTCAATGAGCAGTACTTC.

The rearrangement uses TRBV7-2 and TRBJ1-5; no definite D call. The V gene lost 2 bases and the J gene lost 2 bases, with 13 bases spanning the gap. The V gene's germline CDR1 is SGHTA and CDR2 FQGNSA. The CDR3 is made up of 16 amino acids. For the CDR3, the DNA is TGTGCCAGCAGCTTACCGAACGGACGGGGCAATCAGCCCCAGCATTTT. This gives the protein CASSLPNGRGNQPQHF.

This clonotype was counted a few times. The chain links TRBV28 to TRBJ1-2, with D uncertain. With 6 bases removed from V and 1 base from J, the gap between germline ends came to 12 bases. In germline, CDR1 is MDHEN, CDR2 SYDVKM. The CDR3 contains 14 residues. CDR3 amino acids: CASSPPALNYGYTF. CDR3 nucleotide sequence: TGTGCCAGCAGCCCCCCGGCTCTTAACTATGGCTACACCTTC.

The rearrangement joins TRBV20-1 to TRBJ2-5; D remains ambiguous. This CDR3 comprises 11 residues. Germline CDR1 reads DFQATT; CDR2 reads SNEGSKA (reference sequence). V lost 6 bases and J lost 13, with 18 bases in between. CDR3 DNA: TGCAGTGCGGTGATAGCCTACGAGCGGTACTTC. Its translation: CSAVIAYERYF.